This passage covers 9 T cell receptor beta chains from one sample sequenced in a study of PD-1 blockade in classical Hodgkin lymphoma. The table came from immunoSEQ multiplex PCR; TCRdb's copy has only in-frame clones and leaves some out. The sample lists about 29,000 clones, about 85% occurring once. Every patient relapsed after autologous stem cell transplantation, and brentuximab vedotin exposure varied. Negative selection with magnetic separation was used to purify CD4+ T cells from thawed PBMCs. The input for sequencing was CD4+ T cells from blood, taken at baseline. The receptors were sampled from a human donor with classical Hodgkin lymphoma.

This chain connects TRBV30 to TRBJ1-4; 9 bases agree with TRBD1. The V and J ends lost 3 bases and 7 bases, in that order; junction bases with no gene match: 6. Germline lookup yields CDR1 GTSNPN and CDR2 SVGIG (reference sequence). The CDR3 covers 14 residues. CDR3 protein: CAWRAGTGFEKLFF. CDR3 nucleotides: TGTGCCTGGAGGGCCGGGACAGGGTTTGAAAAACTGTTTTTT.

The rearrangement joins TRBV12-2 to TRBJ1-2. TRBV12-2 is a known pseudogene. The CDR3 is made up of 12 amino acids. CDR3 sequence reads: CASRPEWTLGTF. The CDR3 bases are TGTGCAAGTCGTCCAGAGTGGACCCTCGGCACCTTC.

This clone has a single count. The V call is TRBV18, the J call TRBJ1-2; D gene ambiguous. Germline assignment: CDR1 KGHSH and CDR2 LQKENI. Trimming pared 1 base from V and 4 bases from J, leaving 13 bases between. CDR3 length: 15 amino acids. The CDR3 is CASSPLGGESYGYTF. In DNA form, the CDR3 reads TGTGCCAGCTCACCACTGGGAGGAGAGAGCTATGGCTACACCTTC.

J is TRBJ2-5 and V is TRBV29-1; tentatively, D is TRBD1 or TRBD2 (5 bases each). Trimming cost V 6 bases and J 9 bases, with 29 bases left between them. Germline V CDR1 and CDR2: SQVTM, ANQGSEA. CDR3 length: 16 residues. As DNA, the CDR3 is TGCAGCGTGGCCTCTGGAGCAGGCCCAAGGGTGGGGGCCCAGTACTTC. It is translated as CSVASGAGPRVGAQYF. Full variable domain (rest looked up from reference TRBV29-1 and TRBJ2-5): SAVISQKPSRDICQRGTSLTIQCQVDSQVTMMFWYRQQPGQSLTLIATANQGSEATYESGFVIDKFPISRPNLTFSTLTVSNMSPEDSSIYLCSVASGAGPRVGAQYFGPGTRLLVL.

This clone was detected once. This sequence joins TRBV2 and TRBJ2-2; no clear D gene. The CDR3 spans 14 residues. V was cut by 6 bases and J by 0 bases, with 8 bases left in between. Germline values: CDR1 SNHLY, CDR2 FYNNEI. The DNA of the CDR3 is TGTGCCAGCAGACAGACCGCGAACACCGGGGAGCTGTTTTTT. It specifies CASRQTANTGELFF.

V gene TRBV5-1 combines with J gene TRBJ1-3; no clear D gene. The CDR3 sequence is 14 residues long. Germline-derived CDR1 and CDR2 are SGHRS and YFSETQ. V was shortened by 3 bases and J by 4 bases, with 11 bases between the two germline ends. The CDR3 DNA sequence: TGCGCCAGCAGCTCGGCGGGGTCGGGAAACACCATATATTTT. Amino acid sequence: CASSSAGSGNTIYF. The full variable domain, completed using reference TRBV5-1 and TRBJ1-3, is KAGVTQTPRYLIKTRGQQVTLSCSPISGHRSVSWYQQTPGQGLQFLFEYFSETQRNKGNFPGRFSGRQFSNSRSEMNVSTLELGDSALYLCASSSAGSGNTIYFGEGSWLTVV.

CDR3 nucleotide sequence: TGTGCCAGCACCCTCGACAGGGGGTTCACAGATACGCAGTATTTT. Protein sequence: CASTLDRGFTDTQYF. The V and J genes are TRBV11-2 and TRBJ2-3; 9 nucleotides match TRBD1. The CDR3 has 15 residues. V shed 7 bases and J 2 bases; nucleotides not matched to a gene: 7. The germline gives CDR1 SGHAT, CDR2 FQNNGV.

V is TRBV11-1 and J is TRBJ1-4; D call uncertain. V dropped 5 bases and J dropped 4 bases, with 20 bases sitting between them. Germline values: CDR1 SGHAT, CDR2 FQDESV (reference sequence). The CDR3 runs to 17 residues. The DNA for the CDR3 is TGTGCCAGCAGCCAAGACAAGACCTCTGAAGGTAATGAAAAACTGTTTTTT. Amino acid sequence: CASSQDKTSEGNEKLFF.

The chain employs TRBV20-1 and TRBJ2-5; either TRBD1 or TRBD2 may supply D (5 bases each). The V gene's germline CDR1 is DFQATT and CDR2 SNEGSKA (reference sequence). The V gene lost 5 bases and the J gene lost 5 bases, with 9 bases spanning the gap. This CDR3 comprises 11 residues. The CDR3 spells CSAAGTETQYF. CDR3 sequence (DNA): TGCAGTGCTGCCGGGACGGAGACCCAGTACTTC.